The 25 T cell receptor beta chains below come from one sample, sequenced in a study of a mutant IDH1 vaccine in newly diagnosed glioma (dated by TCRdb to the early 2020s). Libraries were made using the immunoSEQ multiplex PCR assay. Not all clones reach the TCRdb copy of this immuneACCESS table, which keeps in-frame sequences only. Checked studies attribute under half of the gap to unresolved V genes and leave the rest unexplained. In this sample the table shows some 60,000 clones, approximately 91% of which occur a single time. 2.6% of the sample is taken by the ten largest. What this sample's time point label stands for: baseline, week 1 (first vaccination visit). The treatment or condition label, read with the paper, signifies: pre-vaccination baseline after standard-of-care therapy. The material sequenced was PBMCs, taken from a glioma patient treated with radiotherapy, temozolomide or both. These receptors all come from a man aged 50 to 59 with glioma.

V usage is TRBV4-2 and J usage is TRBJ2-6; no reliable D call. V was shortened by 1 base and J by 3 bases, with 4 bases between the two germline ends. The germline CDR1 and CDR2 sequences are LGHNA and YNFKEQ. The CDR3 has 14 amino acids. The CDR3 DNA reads TGTGCCAGCAGCCAAGCGGTTGGGGCCAACGTCCTGACTTTC. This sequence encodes CASSQAVGANVLTF.

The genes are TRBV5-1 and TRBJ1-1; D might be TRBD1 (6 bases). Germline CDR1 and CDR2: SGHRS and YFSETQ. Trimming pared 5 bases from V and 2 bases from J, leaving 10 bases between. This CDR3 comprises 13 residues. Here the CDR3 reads CASRQGRNTEAFF. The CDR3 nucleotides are TGCGCCAGCAGACAGGGAAGAAACACTGAAGCTTTCTTT.

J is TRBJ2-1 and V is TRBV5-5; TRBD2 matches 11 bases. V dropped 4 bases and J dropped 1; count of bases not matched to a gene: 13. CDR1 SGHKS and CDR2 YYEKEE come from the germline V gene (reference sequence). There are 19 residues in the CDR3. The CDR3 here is CASSPTPTSGRGSYNEQFF. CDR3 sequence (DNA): TGTGCCAGCAGCCCTACTCCTACTAGCGGGAGAGGATCCTACAATGAGCAGTTCTTC.

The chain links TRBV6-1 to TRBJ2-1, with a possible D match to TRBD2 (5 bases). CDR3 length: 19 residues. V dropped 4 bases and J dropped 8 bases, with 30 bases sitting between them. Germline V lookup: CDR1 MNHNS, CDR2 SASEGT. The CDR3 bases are TGTGCCAGCAGTGTTGTGGATCCCAAATTCGGACTCACGGGCGATGAGCAGTTCTTC. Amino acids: CASSVVDPKFGLTGDEQFF.

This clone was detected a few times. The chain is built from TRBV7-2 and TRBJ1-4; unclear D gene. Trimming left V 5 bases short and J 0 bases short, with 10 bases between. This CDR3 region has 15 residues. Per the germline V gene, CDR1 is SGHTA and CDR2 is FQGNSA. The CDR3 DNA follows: TGTGCCAGCAGCCCCAGGCGGGCAACTAATGAAAAACTGTTTTTT. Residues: CASSPRRATNEKLFF.

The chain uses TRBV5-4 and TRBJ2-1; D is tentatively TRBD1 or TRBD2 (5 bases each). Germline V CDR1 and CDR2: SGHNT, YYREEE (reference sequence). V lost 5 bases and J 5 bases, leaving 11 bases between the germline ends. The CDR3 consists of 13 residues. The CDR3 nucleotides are TGTGCCAGCAGGCCCGGGGCGGACAATGAGCAGTTCTTC. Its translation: CASRPGADNEQFF.

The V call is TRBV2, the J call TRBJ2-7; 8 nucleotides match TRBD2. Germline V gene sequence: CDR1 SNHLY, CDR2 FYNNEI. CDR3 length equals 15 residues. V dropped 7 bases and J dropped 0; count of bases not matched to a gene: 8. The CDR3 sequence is CASTWDSGVSYEQYF. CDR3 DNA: TGTGCCAGCACCTGGGATAGCGGGGTCTCCTACGAGCAGTACTTC.

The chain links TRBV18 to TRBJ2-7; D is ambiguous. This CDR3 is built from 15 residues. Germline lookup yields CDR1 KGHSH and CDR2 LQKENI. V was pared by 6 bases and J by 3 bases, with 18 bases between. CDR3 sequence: CASSPKDDRDYEQYF. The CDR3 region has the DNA TGTGCCAGCTCGCCTAAAGACGACCGCGACTACGAGCAGTACTTC.

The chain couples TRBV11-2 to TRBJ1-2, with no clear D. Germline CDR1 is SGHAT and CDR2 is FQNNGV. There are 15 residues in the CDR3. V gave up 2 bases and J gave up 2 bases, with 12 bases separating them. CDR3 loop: CASSLTQVINYGYTF. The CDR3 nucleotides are TGTGCCAGCAGCTTAACCCAGGTGATAAACTATGGCTACACCTTC.

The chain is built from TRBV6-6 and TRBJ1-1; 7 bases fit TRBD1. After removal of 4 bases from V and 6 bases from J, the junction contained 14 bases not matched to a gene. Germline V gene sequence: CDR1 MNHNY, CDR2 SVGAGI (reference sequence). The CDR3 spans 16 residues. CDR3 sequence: CASSSLPLFTGAEAFF. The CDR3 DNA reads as TGTGCCAGCAGTTCCCTCCCACTTTTTACAGGGGCTGAAGCTTTCTTT.

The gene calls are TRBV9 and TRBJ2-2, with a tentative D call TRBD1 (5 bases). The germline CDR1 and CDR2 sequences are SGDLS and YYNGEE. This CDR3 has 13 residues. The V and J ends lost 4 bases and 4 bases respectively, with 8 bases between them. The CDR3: CASSWGLTGELFF. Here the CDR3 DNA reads TGTGCCAGCAGCTGGGGCCTCACCGGGGAGCTGTTTTTT.

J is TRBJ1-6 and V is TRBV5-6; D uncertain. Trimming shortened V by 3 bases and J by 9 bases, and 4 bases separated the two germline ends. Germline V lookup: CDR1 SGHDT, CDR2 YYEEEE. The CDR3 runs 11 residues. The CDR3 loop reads CASSSGSPLHF. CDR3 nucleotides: TGTGCCAGCAGCTCCGGTTCACCCCTCCACTTT. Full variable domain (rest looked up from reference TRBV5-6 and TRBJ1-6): DAGVTQSPTHLIKTRGQQVTLRCSPKSGHDTVSWYQQALGQGPQFIFQYYEEEERQRGNFPDRFSGHQFPNYSSELNVNALLLGDSALYLCASSSGSPLHFGNGTRLTVT.

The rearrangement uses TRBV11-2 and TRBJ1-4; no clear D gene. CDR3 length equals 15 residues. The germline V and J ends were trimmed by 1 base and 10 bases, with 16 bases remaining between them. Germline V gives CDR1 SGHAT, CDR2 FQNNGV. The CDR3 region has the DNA TGTGCCAGCAGCTTAGTGACGAGACCTTGGGGAAAACTGTTTTTT. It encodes CASSLVTRPWGKLFF.

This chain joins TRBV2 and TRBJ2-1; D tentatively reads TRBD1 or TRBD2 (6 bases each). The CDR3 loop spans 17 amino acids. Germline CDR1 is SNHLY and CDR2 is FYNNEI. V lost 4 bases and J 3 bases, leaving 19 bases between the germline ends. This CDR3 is CASSVQGLVAVYNEQFF. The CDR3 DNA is TGTGCCAGCAGTGTACAGGGCTTGGTAGCGGTCTACAATGAGCAGTTCTTC. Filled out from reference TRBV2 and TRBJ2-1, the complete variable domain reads EPEVTQTPSHQVTQMGQEVILRCVPISNHLYFYWYRQILGQKVEFLVSFYNNEISEKSEIFDDQFSVERPDGSNFTLKIRSTKLEDSAMYFCASSVQGLVAVYNEQFFGPGTRLTVL.

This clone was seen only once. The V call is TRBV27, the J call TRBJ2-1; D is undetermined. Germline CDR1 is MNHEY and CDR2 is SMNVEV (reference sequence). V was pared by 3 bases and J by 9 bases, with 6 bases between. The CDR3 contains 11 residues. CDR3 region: CASSLESEQFF. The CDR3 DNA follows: TGTGCCAGCAGTTTGGAATCTGAGCAGTTCTTC.

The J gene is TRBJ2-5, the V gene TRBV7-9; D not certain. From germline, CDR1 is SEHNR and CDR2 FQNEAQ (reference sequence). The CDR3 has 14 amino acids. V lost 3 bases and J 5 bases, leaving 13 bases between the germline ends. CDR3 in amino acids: CASSFLGRVETQYF. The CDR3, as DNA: TGTGCCAGCAGCTTCCTGGGCCGGGTGGAGACCCAGTACTTC.

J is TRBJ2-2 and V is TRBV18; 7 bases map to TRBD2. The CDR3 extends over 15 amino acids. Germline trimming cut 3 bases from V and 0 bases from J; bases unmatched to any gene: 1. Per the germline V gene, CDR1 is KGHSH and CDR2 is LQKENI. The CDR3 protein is CASSPLAANTGELFF. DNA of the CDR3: TGTGCCAGCTCACCCCTAGCGGCGAACACCGGGGAGCTGTTTTTT.

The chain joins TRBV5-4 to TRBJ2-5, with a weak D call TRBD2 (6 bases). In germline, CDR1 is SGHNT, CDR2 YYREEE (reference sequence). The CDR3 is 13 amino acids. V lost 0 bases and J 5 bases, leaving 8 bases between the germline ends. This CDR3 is CASSLERGETQYF. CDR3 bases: TGTGCCAGCAGCTTGGAACGGGGGGAGACCCAGTACTTC. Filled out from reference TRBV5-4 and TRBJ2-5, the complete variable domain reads ETGVTQSPTHLIKTRGQQVTLRCSSQSGHNTVSWYQQALGQGPQFIFQYYREEENGRGNFPPRFSGLQFPNYSSELNVNALELDDSALYLCASSLERGETQYFGPGTRLLVL.

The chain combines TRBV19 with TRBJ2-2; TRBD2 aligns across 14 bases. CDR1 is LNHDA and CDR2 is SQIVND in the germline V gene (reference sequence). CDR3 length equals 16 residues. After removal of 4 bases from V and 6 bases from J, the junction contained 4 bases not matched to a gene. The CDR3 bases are TGTGCCAGTAGTAAGGGGACTAGCGGGAGAGCCGGGGAGCTGTTTTTT. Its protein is CASSKGTSGRAGELFF.

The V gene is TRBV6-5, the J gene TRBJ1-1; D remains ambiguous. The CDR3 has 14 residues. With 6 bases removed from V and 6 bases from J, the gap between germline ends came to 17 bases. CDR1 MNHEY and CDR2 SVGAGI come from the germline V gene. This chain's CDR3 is CASSPQVGYAEAFF. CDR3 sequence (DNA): TGTGCCAGCAGCCCCCAGGTAGGGTACGCTGAAGCTTTCTTT.

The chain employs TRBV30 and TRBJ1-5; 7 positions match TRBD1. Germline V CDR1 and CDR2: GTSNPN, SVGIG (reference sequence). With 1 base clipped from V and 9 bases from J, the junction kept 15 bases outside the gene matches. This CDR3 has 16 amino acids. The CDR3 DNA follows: TGTGCCTGGAGTGCCAGGGGGTCGCGAGCAAGGCGGCCCCAGCATTTT. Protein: CAWSARGSRARRPQHF.

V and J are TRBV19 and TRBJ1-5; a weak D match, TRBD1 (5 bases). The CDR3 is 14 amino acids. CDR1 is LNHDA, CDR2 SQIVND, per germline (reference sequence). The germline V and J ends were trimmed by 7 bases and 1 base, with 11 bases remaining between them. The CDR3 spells CASTIRDSNQPQHF. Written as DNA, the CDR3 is TGTGCCAGTACCATCCGGGACAGCAATCAGCCCCAGCATTTT. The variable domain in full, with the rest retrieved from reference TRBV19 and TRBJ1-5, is DGGITQSPKYLFRKEGQNVTLSCEQNLNHDAMYWYRQDPGQGLRLIYYSQIVNDFQKGDIAEGYSVSREKKESFPLTVTSAQKNPTAFYLCASTIRDSNQPQHFGDGTRLSIL.

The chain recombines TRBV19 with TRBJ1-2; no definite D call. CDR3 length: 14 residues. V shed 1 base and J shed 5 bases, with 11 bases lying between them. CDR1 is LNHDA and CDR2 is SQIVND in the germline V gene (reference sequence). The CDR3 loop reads CASSIANGKYGYTF. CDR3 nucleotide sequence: TGTGCCAGTAGTATAGCGAACGGGAAGTATGGCTACACCTTC. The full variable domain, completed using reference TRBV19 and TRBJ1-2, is DGGITQSPKYLFRKEGQNVTLSCEQNLNHDAMYWYRQDPGQGLRLIYYSQIVNDFQKGDIAEGYSVSREKKESFPLTVTSAQKNPTAFYLCASSIANGKYGYTFGSGTRLTVV.

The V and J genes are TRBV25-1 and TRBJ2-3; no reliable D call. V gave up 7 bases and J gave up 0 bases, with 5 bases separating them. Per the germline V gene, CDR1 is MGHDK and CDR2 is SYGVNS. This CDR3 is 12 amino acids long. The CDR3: CASTTSTDTQYF. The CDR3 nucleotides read TGTGCCAGCACCACTAGCACAGATACGCAGTATTTT.

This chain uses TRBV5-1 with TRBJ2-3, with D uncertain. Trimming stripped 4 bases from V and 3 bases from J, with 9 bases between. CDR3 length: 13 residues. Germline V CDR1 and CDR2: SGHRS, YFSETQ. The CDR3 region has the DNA TGCGCCAGCAGCCTTGCTGGGACAGATACGCAGTATTTT. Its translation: CASSLAGTDTQYF. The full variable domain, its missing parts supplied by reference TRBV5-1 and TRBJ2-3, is KAGVTQTPRYLIKTRGQQVTLSCSPISGHRSVSWYQQTPGQGLQFLFEYFSETQRNKGNFPGRFSGRQFSNSRSEMNVSTLELGDSALYLCASSLAGTDTQYFGPGTRLTVL.